This TCR beta chain was sequenced for a study of shared clonotypes between healthy human individuals. Study-level results: Lower generation probabilities were found for non-shared clonotypes than for those shared by all four donors. Naive subsets typically showed greater estimated richness than memory subsets. Rarefaction revealed incomplete sorted-subset sequencing despite large depth.

The CDR3 runs 16 residues. Germline CDR1 is SGDLS and CDR2 is YYNGEE. V shed 0 bases, J shed 5 bases, and the junction held 8 bases outside the gene matches. Some clones are missing from TCRdb's copy, which holds only in-frame ones; the method was immunoSEQ multiplex PCR. The profile covers roughly 1,100,000 clones, with around 76% appearing a single time and 1.4% taken by the ten largest. Note on this clone: The antigen remains unidentified.

This chain connects TRBV9 to TRBJ2-3; 8 bases fit TRBD2. The clonotype comes from a man younger than 35 in good health. The sequenced sample consisted of memory CD4+ T cells sorted from blood. Subset described: CD45RA-negative fraction. Here the CDR3 reads CASSVDPGGGRDTQYF. Here the CDR3 DNA reads TGTGCCAGCAGCGTAGACCCGGGAGGGGGGAGAGATACGCAGTATTTT.